Listed here are 22 T cell receptor beta chains from one sample, sequenced in a study of T cell responses to AZD1222 COVID-19 vaccine. Generated by immunoSEQ multiplex PCR, the TCRdb table keeps only in-frame clones and is missing some. Among about 200,000 clones listed, approximately 94% were seen once. Material: peripheral blood, obtained on day 0 of MenACWY control vaccination. The origin of the receptors is an adult in good health.

This CDR3 reads CASSPRGRNQPQHF. The DNA of the CDR3 is TGTGCCAGCAGTCCCAGGGGTAGGAATCAGCCCCAGCATTTT. The chain couples TRBV27 to TRBJ1-5; D may be TRBD1 (6 bases). V shed 5 bases and J shed 4 bases, with 12 bases lying between them. The CDR3 consists of 14 residues. Looked up from germline, CDR1 is MNHEY and CDR2 is SMNVEV (reference sequence).

This rearrangement joins TRBV10-3 to TRBJ2-5, with TRBD2 as a possible D gene (6 bases). Germline values: CDR1 ENHRY, CDR2 SYGVKD. The length of the CDR3 is 13 residues. V was shortened by 4 bases and J by 2 bases, with 8 bases between the two germline ends. DNA of the CDR3: TGTGCCATCAGTGGACGGGGGCAAGAGACCCAGTACTTC. Its translation is CAISGRGQETQYF.

The J gene is TRBJ1-2, the V gene TRBV19; D ambiguous. Germline loops: CDR1 LNHDA, CDR2 SQIVND (reference sequence). The CDR3 runs 12 residues. Trimming cost V 6 bases and J 8 bases, with 13 bases left between them. The DNA for the CDR3 is TGTGCCAGTAGACTAAGGGAGGGCGGCTACACCTTC. Its protein product is CASRLREGGYTF.

The chain is built from TRBV29-1 and TRBJ1-2, with D hard to call. Trimming removed 0 bases from V and 1 base from J, with 6 bases in between. CDR3 length equals 13 residues. The germline V gene encodes CDR1 SQVTM and CDR2 ANQGSEA. CDR3 bases: TGCAGCGTTGAAGATAGCGGTAACTATGGCTACACCTTC. Translated: CSVEDSGNYGYTF.

The chain recombines TRBV9 with TRBJ1-4; 11 bases map to TRBD1. V lost 0 bases and J lost 8; bases outside the gene matches: 6. CDR3 length: 16 amino acids. The germline V gene has CDR1 SGDLS and CDR2 YYNGEE. The CDR3 region has the DNA TGTGCCAGCAGCGTAGGGGGACAGGGGGTAGGAGAAAAACTGTTTTTT. This codes for CASSVGGQGVGEKLFF.

The rearrangement joins TRBV2 to TRBJ1-4; no definite D call. Germline V lookup: CDR1 SNHLY, CDR2 FYNNEI. V was pared by 5 bases and J by 4 bases, with 14 bases between. The CDR3 spans 15 residues. CDR3 in DNA: TGTGCCAGCAGTAGGAGTCCGTCCGGTAATGAAAAACTGTTTTTT. Its protein product is CASSRSPSGNEKLFF.

V gene TRBV5-1 combines with J gene TRBJ2-5; possibly TRBD1 for D (7 bases). V lost 4 bases and J lost 5, with 12 bases in between. The CDR3 has 13 amino acids. Germline-derived CDR1 and CDR2 are SGHRS and YFSETQ. The CDR3 spells CASSTQGRETQYF. CDR3 DNA: TGCGCCAGCAGCACACAGGGGAGGGAGACCCAGTACTTC.

V gene TRBV5-1 combines with J gene TRBJ1-3; no reliable D call. V lost 0 bases to trimming and J lost 2 bases, with 12 bases between them. Germline V gene lookup returns CDR1 SGHRS and CDR2 YFSETQ. The CDR3 runs 16 residues. CDR3 in amino acids: CASSLAGRGAGNTIYF. CDR3 nucleotides: TGCGCCAGCAGCTTGGCGGGTCGGGGAGCTGGAAACACCATATATTTT.

This chain uses TRBV3-1 (or the pseudogene TRBV3-2) with TRBJ2-1; TRBD2 matches 11 bases. Unmatched junction bases numbered 4, after V lost 7 bases and J lost 2 bases. This CDR3 has 15 amino acids. Germline CDR1 is LGHDT and CDR2 is YNNKEL (reference sequence). Here the CDR3 reads CASNPSGGPYNEQFF. CDR3 sequence (DNA): TGTGCCAGCAACCCTAGCGGGGGGCCCTACAATGAGCAGTTCTTC.

V gene TRBV12-5 combines with J gene TRBJ2-2; D is tentatively TRBD1 or TRBD2 (5 bases each). Germline CDR1 and CDR2: LGHNT and FRNRAP. V was clipped by 2 bases and J by 2 bases, with 9 bases between them. The CDR3 consists of 15 residues. The CDR3 sequence: CASGLPGANTGELFF. The DNA of the CDR3 is TGTGCTAGTGGTTTGCCCGGGGCCAACACCGGGGAGCTGTTTTTT.

The gene calls are TRBV20-1 and TRBJ2-5, with D maybe TRBD2 (5 bases). In germline, CDR1 is DFQATT, CDR2 SNEGSKA (reference sequence). V was cut by 3 bases and J by 6 bases, with 20 bases left in between. This CDR3 has 15 amino acids. CDR3 amino acids: CSASCVNPTGKTQYF. As DNA, the CDR3 is TGCAGTGCTAGTTGTGTGAACCCTACGGGAAAGACCCAGTACTTC.

The chain carries TRBV5-1 and TRBJ1-1; the D gene is possibly TRBD1 (6 bases). The CDR3 totals 16 residues. Per the germline V gene, CDR1 is SGHRS and CDR2 is YFSETQ. Deletions cut 0 bases from V and 0 bases from J, with 12 bases between. The CDR3 is CASSLGYGQLNTEAFF. The CDR3 DNA is TGCGCCAGCAGCTTGGGGTACGGACAGTTGAACACTGAAGCTTTCTTT.

The chain joins TRBV11-2 to TRBJ2-2; 7 bases match TRBD1. J gave up 4 bases and V 4 bases, and 6 bases lay outside the gene matches. From germline, CDR1 is SGHAT and CDR2 FQNNGV. The CDR3 runs to 15 residues. CDR3 protein: CASSYDRVVTGELFF. CDR3 bases: TGTGCCAGCAGCTACGACAGGGTGGTCACCGGGGAGCTGTTTTTT.

The chain carries TRBV12-3 or TRBV12-4 and TRBJ2-1; unclear D gene. V was cut by 6 bases and J by 4 bases, with 4 bases left in between. The CDR3 loop spans 11 amino acids. CDR3 in amino acids: CASRVYNEQFF. The CDR3 nucleotides are TGTGCCAGCAGGGTGTACAATGAGCAGTTCTTC.

The chain couples TRBV2 to TRBJ1-5; D is possibly TRBD1 (5 bases). This CDR3 spans 15 amino acids. V lost 6 bases and J lost 2, with 14 bases in between. Germline values: CDR1 SNHLY, CDR2 FYNNEI. The CDR3: CASRSGGSGNQPQHF. CDR3 nucleotides: TGTGCCAGCAGGAGCGGGGGGTCGGGCAATCAGCCCCAGCATTTT.

The chain couples TRBV6-5 to TRBJ1-3, with 7 bases fitting TRBD1. Germline-derived CDR1 and CDR2 are MNHEY and SVGAGI. The CDR3 runs 14 residues. The trim removed 6 bases at V and 8 bases at J, leaving 10 bases unmatched. The CDR3 DNA sequence: TGTGCCAGCAGCCCCAGGGGGAGTTTAGACACCATATATTTT. This codes for CASSPRGSLDTIYF.

The chain couples TRBV19 to TRBJ1-5; tentatively, D is TRBD1 (6 bases). Per the germline V gene, CDR1 is LNHDA and CDR2 is SQIVND (reference sequence). V was shortened by 9 bases and J by 7 bases, with 13 bases between the two germline ends. The CDR3 covers 12 residues. Written as DNA, the CDR3 is TGTGCCAGCACAGGGTATGGGCAGCCCCAGCATTTT. It yields the protein CASTGYGQPQHF.

V usage is TRBV7-2 and J usage is TRBJ1-4, with a tentative D call TRBD1 (5 bases). Germline lookup yields CDR1 SGHTA and CDR2 FQGNSA. Trimming removed 5 bases from V and 3 bases from J, with 13 bases in between. The CDR3 loop spans 15 amino acids. CDR3 residues: CASSAAGLANEKLFF. The CDR3, as DNA: TGTGCCAGCAGCGCCGCAGGGCTAGCTAATGAAAAACTGTTTTTT.

The genes are TRBV3-1 (or the pseudogene TRBV3-2) and TRBJ1-1; D is unclear. Germline V gene sequence: CDR1 LGHDT, CDR2 YNNKEL (reference sequence). V was shortened by 5 bases and J by 0 bases, with 16 bases between the two germline ends. The CDR3 totals 16 residues. The CDR3 coding sequence is TGTGCCAGCAGCGCGCGCCGAACGACACTGAACACTGAAGCTTTCTTT. Its translation: CASSARRTTLNTEAFF.

The rearrangement links TRBV7-9 to TRBJ1-5; tentatively, D is TRBD1 (5 bases). The CDR3 consists of 16 residues. The germline CDR1 and CDR2 sequences are SEHNR and FQNEAQ (reference sequence). V lost 0 bases and J 1 base, leaving 10 bases between the germline ends. CDR3 nucleotide sequence: TGTGCCAGCAGCTTAGCGCAAGGGGCGAGCAATCAGCCCCAGCATTTT. This encodes CASSLAQGASNQPQHF.

V and J are TRBV12-5 and TRBJ1-1, with D perhaps TRBD1 (6 bases). The CDR3 is made up of 15 amino acids. V was cut by 7 bases and J by 3 bases, with 18 bases left in between. Germline loops: CDR1 LGHNT, CDR2 FRNRAP. The chain's CDR3 is CASVRGGRWYTEAFF. CDR3 DNA: TGTGCTAGTGTTCGGGGGGGCAGGTGGTACACTGAAGCTTTCTTT.

The chain carries TRBV6-2 or TRBV6-3 and TRBJ1-1; TRBD1 might be the D (6 bases). V shed 0 bases and J shed 3 bases, with 14 bases lying between them. Germline V CDR1 and CDR2: MNHEY, SVGEGT. The CDR3 spans 16 residues. CDR3 sequence: CASSYSGRGRDTEAFF. The CDR3 region has the DNA TGTGCCAGCAGTTACTCGGGCAGGGGCAGGGACACTGAAGCTTTCTTT.